These 20 T cell receptor beta chains were all obtained from the same sample, sequenced in a study of cytomegalovirus exposure and HLA in healthy donors. With 60 Vbeta and 13 Jbeta primers, the PCR was carried out. Assay: immunoSEQ multiplex PCR; the TCRdb copy retains only in-frame clones and omits some. Of around 97,000 clones in the sample, around 10% were seen once. The sample was PBMCs. Source of these receptors: a man aged 45-60 years in good health and CMV-seropositive.

This clone has a handful of counts. The rearrangement uses TRBV11-2 and TRBJ2-1, with a tentative D call TRBD2 (5 bases). Per the germline V gene, CDR1 is SGHAT and CDR2 is FQNNGV. V was clipped by 10 bases and J by 7 bases, with 20 bases between them. There are 14 residues in the CDR3. The CDR3 protein is CATATSRLGNEQFF. CDR3 in DNA: TGTGCCACCGCTACTAGTCGGCTTGGTAATGAGCAGTTCTTC.

This clone was seen more than once but under ten times. V gene TRBV6-1 combines with J gene TRBJ1-5; 9 bases align to TRBD1. This CDR3 contains 14 residues. Trimming removed 5 bases from V and 6 bases from J; junction bases left unmatched: 5. Germline CDR1 is MNHNS and CDR2 is SASEGT. CDR3 nucleotides: TGTGCCAGCAGTTATGGACAGGGGACTCAGCCCCAGCATTTT. Translating gives CASSYGQGTQPQHF.

This clone was observed a handful of times. The rearrangement joins TRBV5-1 to TRBJ2-7; 7 bases align to TRBD1. This CDR3 region has 17 residues. V dropped 1 base and J dropped 0; count of bases not matched to a gene: 10. The germline gives CDR1 SGHRS, CDR2 YFSETQ. CDR3 sequence (DNA): TGCGCCAGCAGCTTGAGGGTTGCGACAGGGAGCTCCTACGAGCAGTACTTC. It encodes CASSLRVATGSSYEQYF.

V usage is TRBV6-7 and J usage is TRBJ2-7, with D tentatively TRBD2 (5 bases). TRBV6-7 is placed among ORFs of uncertain function. The CDR3 length is 14 residues. The V gene lost 0 bases and the J gene lost 6 bases, with 12 bases spanning the gap. The CDR3 region is CASSYSPPRGEQYF. CDR3 in DNA: TGTGCCAGCAGTTACTCGCCCCCACGGGGCGAGCAGTACTTC.

The chain carries TRBV7-6 and TRBJ1-1; D not resolved. Trimming pared 5 bases from V and 0 bases from J, leaving 4 bases between. Germline loops: CDR1 SGHVS, CDR2 FNYEAQ. This CDR3 has 12 residues. CDR3 residues: CASSLMNTEAFF. The CDR3 DNA reads TGTGCCAGCAGCCTTATGAACACTGAAGCTTTCTTT.

This clone was seen more than once but under ten times. This chain connects TRBV25-1 to TRBJ1-4, with 9 bases matching TRBD1. Germline CDR1 MGHDK, CDR2 SYGVNS. The CDR3 has 17 residues. V was clipped by 2 bases and J by 3 bases; unmatched bases: 7. The CDR3 DNA follows: TGTGCCAGCAGTGAAAGTACAGGGGGCACGGCTAATGAAAAACTGTTTTTT. It is translated as CASSESTGGTANEKLFF. The entire variable domain, with the rest obtained from reference TRBV25-1 and TRBJ1-4, is as follows: EADIYQTPRYLVIGTGKKITLECSQTMGHDKMYWYQQDPGMELHLIHYSYGVNSTEKGDLSSESTVSRIRTEHFPLTLESARPSHTSQYLCASSESTGGTANEKLFFGSGTQLSVL.

Only a few counts were recorded for this clone. This CDR3 is CASSPRLAPSEQYF. The CDR3 nucleotides are TGTGCCAGCAGCCCCAGGTTGGCTCCCTCCGAGCAGTACTTC. This chain joins TRBV7-9 and TRBJ2-7; D remains unclear. Trimming left V 5 bases short and J 6 bases short, with 17 bases between. Germline values: CDR1 SEHNR, CDR2 FQNEAQ (reference sequence). The CDR3 is 14 residues long.

This clone occurred a few times. V and J are TRBV25-1 and TRBJ2-1; 12 bases match TRBD2. Germline V CDR1 and CDR2: MGHDK, SYGVNS. The trim removed 3 bases at V and 7 bases at J, leaving 7 bases unmatched. The CDR3 runs to 16 residues. The CDR3 reads CASSEPGLAGFNEQFF. The CDR3 DNA follows: TGTGCCAGCAGTGAGCCGGGACTAGCGGGCTTTAATGAGCAGTTCTTC. Full variable domain (remainder filled in from reference TRBV25-1 and TRBJ2-1): EADIYQTPRYLVIGTGKKITLECSQTMGHDKMYWYQQDPGMELHLIHYSYGVNSTEKGDLSSESTVSRIRTEHFPLTLESARPSHTSQYLCASSEPGLAGFNEQFFGPGTRLTVL.

The chain uses TRBV6-5 and TRBJ1-1; D is uncertain. The germline V gene encodes CDR1 MNHEY and CDR2 SVGAGI. This CDR3 is built from 13 residues. V gave up 3 bases and J gave up 1 base, with 6 bases separating them. The CDR3 reads CASSYSENTEAFF. CDR3 in DNA: TGTGCCAGCAGTTATTCAGAGAACACTGAAGCTTTCTTT.

This clone was seen a handful of times. The gene calls are TRBV5-5 and TRBJ2-7; D is unclear. Germline-derived CDR1 and CDR2 are SGHKS and YYEKEE (reference sequence). This CDR3 spans 13 amino acids. V dropped 4 bases and J dropped 0 bases, with 8 bases sitting between them. The CDR3 spells CASSLLSSYEQYF. Written as DNA, the CDR3 is TGTGCCAGCAGCCTCCTGAGCTCCTACGAGCAGTACTTC. The full variable domain, in which reference TRBV5-5 and TRBJ2-7 provide the parts outside the CDR3, is DAGVTQSPTHLIKTRGQQVTLRCSPISGHKSVSWYQQVLGQGPQFIFQYYEKEERGRGNFPDRFSARQFPNYSSELNVNALLLGDSALYLCASSLLSSYEQYFGPGTRLTVT.

The gene calls are TRBV6-5 and TRBJ1-1; D is unresolved. CDR3 length: 13 residues. The germline V and J ends were trimmed by 4 bases and 10 bases, with 16 bases remaining between them. Germline CDR1 is MNHEY and CDR2 is SVGAGI. CDR3 in DNA: TGTGCCAGCAGTTCTGGCTCAATTCGGGGAGCTTTCTTT. This codes for CASSSGSIRGAFF.

V gene TRBV25-1 combines with J gene TRBJ1-2, with 11 bases that match TRBD1. The ends lost 3 bases at V and 7 bases at J; junction bases unmatched: 7. The germline V gene encodes CDR1 MGHDK and CDR2 SYGVNS. The CDR3 is made up of 15 amino acids. The CDR3 here is CASSDRGTGGSGYTF. In DNA form, the CDR3 reads TGTGCCAGCAGTGATCGCGGGACAGGGGGATCTGGCTACACCTTC.

This clone was found a few times. Here the CDR3 reads CASSAGTDNSPLHF. In DNA, the CDR3 is TGTGCCAGCAGCGCCGGGACTGACAATTCACCCCTCCACTTT. This chain uses TRBV11-2 with TRBJ1-6; maybe TRBD1 (5 bases). The V gene's germline CDR1 is SGHAT and CDR2 FQNNGV. Trimming left V 5 bases short and J 7 bases short, with 12 bases between. This CDR3 spans 14 amino acids.

The genes are TRBV6-5 and TRBJ1-1, with D possibly matching TRBD1 (5 bases). The CDR3 loop spans 12 amino acids. Germline V gives CDR1 MNHEY, CDR2 SVGAGI. V lost 10 bases to trimming and J lost 3 bases, with 12 bases between them. The CDR3 sequence: CATSAGHTEAFF. The CDR3, as DNA: TGTGCCACCTCAGCGGGACACACTGAAGCTTTCTTT.

The chain recombines TRBV5-4 with TRBJ2-1; 7 bases fit TRBD2. Looked up from germline, CDR1 is SGHNT and CDR2 is YYREEE (reference sequence). J was trimmed by 6 bases and V by 0 bases; bases with no gene match: 6. This CDR3 comprises 15 residues. CDR3 DNA: TGTGCCAGCAGCTTGGGCGGGAGAAACGTCAATGAGCAGTTCTTC. Its protein product is CASSLGGRNVNEQFF.

This rearrangement joins TRBV5-1 to TRBJ1-3; 7 positions agree with TRBD1. The CDR3 extends over 16 amino acids. CDR1 is SGHRS and CDR2 is YFSETQ in the germline V gene. The V gene end was trimmed by 0 bases and the J gene end by 6 bases; junction bases not matched to a gene: 9. In DNA, the CDR3 is TGCGCCAGCAGCTTGGGGGACACAGGGGCTACAAACACCATATATTTT. Its protein product is CASSLGDTGATNTIYF.

The rearrangement links TRBV27 to TRBJ2-7; D is unresolved. V dropped 6 bases and J dropped 3 bases, with 6 bases sitting between them. The V gene's germline CDR1 is MNHEY and CDR2 SMNVEV (reference sequence). This CDR3 spans 11 amino acids. CDR3: CASSNFYEQYF. CDR3 sequence (DNA): TGTGCCAGCAGCAATTTCTACGAGCAGTACTTC.

The CDR3 DNA follows: TGTGCCAGCAGCGTAGCTGGACTAGTGGTCGCCGGGGAGCTGTTTTTT. The encoded protein is CASSVAGLVVAGELFF. This chain links TRBV9 with TRBJ2-2; TRBD2 agrees at 7 bases. Unmatched junction bases numbered 8, after V lost 0 bases and J lost 6 bases. This CDR3 region has 16 residues. Germline assignment: CDR1 SGDLS and CDR2 YYNGEE.

This clone appeared a few times. The chain is built from TRBV28 and TRBJ2-2; D is perhaps TRBD1 (6 bases). The germline V gene encodes CDR1 MDHEN and CDR2 SYDVKM. The V gene lost 7 bases and the J gene lost 7 bases, with 13 bases spanning the gap. This CDR3 region has 13 residues. CDR3 in amino acids: CASTKGVLGELFF. CDR3 sequence (DNA): TGTGCCAGCACCAAGGGGGTTCTCGGGGAGCTGTTTTTT. Complete variable domain (other parts from reference TRBV28 and TRBJ2-2): DVKVTQSSRYLVKRTGEKVFLECVQDMDHENMFWYRQDPGLGLRLIYFSYDVKMKEKGDIPEGYSVSREKKERFSLILESASTNQTSMYLCASTKGVLGELFFGEGSRLTVL.

The chain is built from TRBV5-4 and TRBJ2-3, with 10 positions matching TRBD1. Trimming at V came to 2 bases and at J to 1 base, leaving 4 bases not matched to a gene. CDR1 is SGHNT, CDR2 YYREEE, per germline (reference sequence). The CDR3 has 16 residues. In DNA, the CDR3 is TGTGCCAGCAGCTTCGGGACAGGGGTGGGCACAGATACGCAGTATTTT. Protein: CASSFGTGVGTDTQYF.